This T cell receptor beta chain appears in the sequencing data of a study of T cell responses to AZD1222 COVID-19 vaccine. On this clone: Its target is not known.

Study-level results: Most donors were white British, females outnumbered males, and clonal diversity was possibly underestimated.

V lost 8 bases and J lost 1; bases outside the gene matches: 4. This CDR3 has 13 amino acids. CDR1 and CDR2 from the germline V gene are KGHSH and LQKENI. The data were produced by immunoSEQ multiplex PCR, yet TCRdb's version contains in-frame clones alone and is incomplete. The sample yields nearly 35,000 clones, around 86% seen once. The specimen was peripheral blood, collected 28 days after the second AZD1222 dose. This TCR was recovered from an adult who received the AZD1222 COVID-19 vaccine. V usage is TRBV18 and J usage is TRBJ1-1; 7 nucleotides agree with TRBD1. CDR3: CASTGDRNTEAFF. In DNA form, the CDR3 reads TGTGCCAGCACTGGGGACAGGAACACTGAAGCTTTCTTT.